This T cell receptor beta chain was sequenced during a study of cytotoxic CD8 clonotypes in ibrutinib-treated CLL. At the level of the study: For this cohort, patients were about a dozen relapsed/refractory and over 14 treatment-naive, while approximately 17 were IGHV unmutated. The study's findings and limits: Sampling schedules were unmatched across sustained-remission and progressing patients. Public clonotypes were rare and shrank or held steady on treatment.

Target depth was 1 in 200,000 to 1 in 1 million T cells, about 10x per clonotype. Profiling relied on immunoSEQ multiplex PCR, and the TCRdb table lists in-frame clones only, not all of them. The repertoire holds 270,000 or so clones, with around 76% as singletons. As concerns this clone: Antigen unknown.

The V gene lost 3 bases and the J gene lost 2 bases, with 15 bases spanning the gap. Germline values: CDR1 SNHLY, CDR2 FYNNEI. The CDR3 has 16 residues. The sequences come from PBMCs, collected at disease progression, from a patient treated with ibrutinib. The chain carries TRBV2 and TRBJ2-3, with D hard to call. The TCR originated in a human donor with chronic lymphocytic leukemia. This CDR3 is CASSDFLGPSTDTQYF. In DNA form, the CDR3 reads TGTGCCAGCAGTGATTTTCTGGGCCCGTCCACAGATACGCAGTATTTT. The full variable domain, completed using reference TRBV2 and TRBJ2-3, is EPEVTQTPSHQVTQMGQEVILRCVPISNHLYFYWYRQILGQKVEFLVSFYNNEISEKSEIFDDQFSVERPDGSNFTLKIRSTKLEDSAMYFCASSDFLGPSTDTQYFGPGTRLTVL.